Each of the 19 T cell receptor beta chains below was sequenced from the same sample in a study of molecular identifiers for immune sequencing clone quantification. One entry per CDR3 protein, called by TCRdb with MiXCR from the PCR reads. The sample records 460,000 or so distinct CDR3 sequences, 25% being singletons. Source material: naive CD8+ T cells from blood, with Jurkat cell RNA spiked in. The subset: FACS-sorted CD8+CD4-CCR7+CD45RA+ naive T cells. These receptors came from a human donor in good health. Some libraries in this study had Jurkat cell RNA spiked in.

The J gene is TRBJ2-1, the V gene TRBV10-3; D gene ambiguous. Trimming removed 0 bases from V and 8 bases from J, with 5 bases in between. The CDR3 contains 12 residues. CDR1 and CDR2 from the germline V gene are ENHRY and SYGVKD. CDR3 coding DNA: TGTGCCATCAGTGAGTCGGCGGATGAGCAGTTCTTC. Encoded protein: CAISESADEQFF.

This clonotype was counted ten times or more. This chain connects TRBV6-1 to TRBJ1-1, with TRBD1 matching over 8 bases. Looked up from germline, CDR1 is MNHNS and CDR2 is SASEGT. Trimming took 6 bases from V and 5 from J; bases not matched to a gene: 5. The CDR3 has 13 amino acids. CDR3 loop: CASRDRVRTEAFF. The DNA for the CDR3 is TGTGCCAGCAGGGACAGGGTAAGGACTGAAGCTTTCTTT.

V gene TRBV6-2 or TRBV6-3 combines with J gene TRBJ2-1; 15 bases match TRBD2. The CDR3 consists of 16 residues. CDR1 is MNHEY and CDR2 is SVGEGT in the germline V gene. The ends lost 5 bases at V and 2 bases at J; junction bases unmatched: 1. This CDR3 is CASSRTSGRAYNEQFF. In DNA, the CDR3 is TGTGCCAGCAGTCGGACTAGCGGGAGGGCCTACAATGAGCAGTTCTTC.

This clonotype was recorded at least ten times. The J gene is TRBJ2-3, the V gene TRBV14; no clear D. CDR3 length: 15 residues. V lost 0 bases, J lost 4 bases, and 11 bases lay in between. Germline CDR1 is SGHDN and CDR2 is FVKESK. The CDR3 is CASSQDTTMADTQYF. The CDR3 coding sequence is TGTGCCAGCAGCCAAGATACCACTATGGCAGATACGCAGTATTTT. Full variable domain (remainder filled in from reference TRBV14 and TRBJ2-3): EAGVTQFPSHSVIEKGQTVTLRCDPISGHDNLYWYRRVMGKEIKFLLHFVKESKQDESGMPNNRFLAERTGGTYSTLKVQPAELEDSGVYFCASSQDTTMADTQYFGPGTRLTVL.

With regard to this clonotype: In this CDR3 the conserved last residue, phenylalanine or tryptophan, is missing, so a read error is likely. The chain is built from TRBV5-1 and TRBJ2-5; D unclear. Germline CDR1 SGHRS, CDR2 YFSETQ. V lost 3 bases and J 2 bases, leaving 17 bases between the germline ends. This CDR3 comprises 16 residues. The CDR3 protein is CASSSLGYPTQETQYL. CDR3 nucleotides: TGCGCCAGCAGCTCACTTGGCTACCCGACGCAAGAGACCCAGTACCTC.

The rearrangement uses TRBV4-3 and TRBJ1-1; no clear D. This CDR3 has 16 residues. The V and J ends lost 1 base and 0 bases respectively, with 12 bases between them. CDR1 is LGHNA, CDR2 YSLEER, per germline. CDR3 amino acids: CASSQGIVGMNTEAFF. CDR3 nucleotide sequence: TGCGCCAGCAGCCAAGGAATAGTGGGGATGAACACTGAAGCTTTCTTT.

Concerning this clonotype itself: This may stem from a read error, because a much larger clone lies one nucleotide away. This chain joins TRBV7-2 and TRBJ2-7; TRBD2 aligns across 12 bases. Germline V CDR1 and CDR2: SGHTA, FQGNSA. The CDR3 is 15 amino acids. CDR3 amino acids: CARSSLAGGAYEQYF. The CDR3 DNA is TGTGCCCGCAGCTCACTAGCGGGGGGTGCCTACGAGCAGTACTTC.

This sequence joins TRBV6-1 and TRBJ1-6; 8 positions match TRBD1. The length of the CDR3 is 15 residues. The V gene end was trimmed by 3 bases and the J gene end by 10 bases; junction bases not matched to a gene: 8. Germline V gives CDR1 MNHNS, CDR2 SASEGT. DNA of the CDR3: TGTGCCAGCAGTGATCCCGGGACAGGCAAGTCACCCCTCCACTTT. Residues: CASSDPGTGKSPLHF.

The V call is TRBV7-2, the J call TRBJ1-3; D not resolved. The CDR3 is 15 amino acids. The V gene lost 2 bases and the J gene lost 0 bases, with 8 bases spanning the gap. Germline CDR1 is SGHTA and CDR2 is FQGNSA. CDR3 sequence (DNA): TGTGCCAGCAGCTTATTCCAGCCCTCTGGAAACACCATATATTTT. The encoded protein is CASSLFQPSGNTIYF. Drawing the rest from reference TRBV7-2 and TRBJ1-3, the complete variable domain is GAGVSQSPSNKVTEKGKDVELRCDPISGHTALYWYRQSLGQGLEFLIYFQGNSAPDKSGLPSDRFSAERTGGSVSTLTIQRTQQEDSAVYLCASSLFQPSGNTIYFGEGSWLTVV.

The chain employs TRBV5-8 and TRBJ1-5, with a weak D call TRBD1 (6 bases). CDR1 and CDR2 from the germline V gene are SGHTS and YDEGEE. The CDR3 is 15 amino acids. The V end lost 0 bases, the J end lost 4 bases, and 11 bases lay between the germline ends. The CDR3 loop reads CASSLGRGANQPQHF. DNA of the CDR3: TGTGCCAGCAGCTTGGGAAGGGGGGCTAATCAGCCCCAGCATTTT.

This clonotype has a count of ten or more. The rearrangement uses TRBV6-2 or TRBV6-3 and TRBJ2-4; unclear D gene. The CDR3 spans 13 residues. Germline V CDR1 and CDR2: MNHEY, SVGEGT. The V gene lost 4 bases and the J gene lost 4 bases, with 8 bases spanning the gap. The CDR3 spells CASSLGQKNIQYF. CDR3 nucleotide sequence: TGTGCCAGCAGTTTGGGTCAGAAAAACATTCAGTACTTC.

The CDR3 region is CASSGPQGSAEAFF. DNA of the CDR3: TGTGCCAGCAGCGGCCCCCAGGGGTCCGCTGAAGCTTTCTTT. The chain combines TRBV5-6 with TRBJ1-1, with D possibly matching TRBD1 (6 bases). The germline V and J ends were trimmed by 4 bases and 6 bases, with 16 bases remaining between them. Germline CDR1 is SGHDT and CDR2 is YYEEEE. This CDR3 is 14 amino acids long.

This clonotype turned up a few times. The chain has TRBV4-1 and TRBJ2-3; TRBD1 agrees at 7 bases. Germline trimming cut 1 base from V and 0 bases from J; bases unmatched to any gene: 7. CDR3 length equals 17 residues. Germline loops: CDR1 MGHRA, CDR2 YSYEKL. In DNA form, the CDR3 reads TGCGCCAGCAGCCAAGCGTTCCAGGGGGTTAGCACAGATACGCAGTATTTT. Protein sequence: CASSQAFQGVSTDTQYF.

Turning to this clonotype: A much bigger clone sits one base away, suggesting this may be a read error. The chain links TRBV6-5 to TRBJ2-6, with D maybe TRBD2 (7 bases). Germline V CDR1 and CDR2: MNHEY, SVGAGI. The CDR3 has 16 residues. This CDR3 reads CATAAGHISGANILTF. CDR3 DNA: TGTGCCACCGCAGCGGGACACATCTCTGGGGCCAACATCCTGACTTTC.

This clonotype was observed at least ten times. The CDR3 sequence is CASSFDEKLFF. The CDR3 region has the DNA TGTGCCAGCAGCTTTGACGAAAAACTGTTTTTT. The chain recombines TRBV7-9 with TRBJ1-4, with D unresolved. Germline values: CDR1 SEHNR, CDR2 FQNEAQ (reference sequence). CDR3 length: 11 residues. V was pared by 3 bases and J by 8 bases, with 4 bases between. The variable domain in full, with the rest retrieved from reference TRBV7-9 and TRBJ1-4, is DTGVSQNPRHKITKRGQNVTFRCDPISEHNRLYWYRQTLGQGPEFLTYFQNEAQLEKSRLLSDRFSAERPKGSFSTLEIQRTEQGDSAMYLCASSFDEKLFFGSGTQLSVL.

Note on this clonotype: The junction departs from the called germline gene at one end, perhaps through a read error. This chain joins TRBV7-9 and TRBJ2-1; 7 bases are shared with TRBD1. The CDR3 has 13 amino acids. Germline V gene sequence: CDR1 SEHNR, CDR2 FQNEAQ (reference sequence). The CDR3 reads CASSADRDNAQFF. The CDR3 region has the DNA TGTGCCAGCAGCGCAGACAGGGATAATGCGCAGTTCTTC. Full variable domain (outside the CDR3, taken from reference TRBV7-9 and TRBJ2-1): DTGVSQNPRHKITKRGQNVTFRCDPISEHNRLYWYRQTLGQGPEFLTYFQNEAQLEKSRLLSDRFSAERPKGSFSTLEIQRTEQGDSAMYLCASSADRDNAQFFGPGTRLTVL.

This clonotype was counted at least ten times. This chain links TRBV12-3 or TRBV12-4 with TRBJ2-3, with D perhaps matching TRBD1 (5 bases). V dropped 7 bases and J dropped 4 bases, with 9 bases sitting between them. The CDR3 runs to 12 residues. CDR3: CASTWGSDTQYF. The CDR3 DNA reads TGTGCCAGCACCTGGGGCTCAGATACGCAGTATTTT.

This clonotype showed up just a few times. The chain uses TRBV6-2 or TRBV6-3 and TRBJ2-2; D is ambiguous. CDR1 MNHEY and CDR2 SVGEGT come from the germline V gene. The ends were cut back, 4 bases at V and 1 base at J, with 10 bases in the middle. The CDR3 spans 15 residues. CDR3 sequence: CASSSNILNTGELFF. As DNA, the CDR3 is TGTGCCAGCAGTTCCAATATCCTGAACACCGGGGAGCTGTTTTTT.

This clonotype was seen many times. This sequence joins TRBV3-1 and TRBJ1-1, with a possible D match to TRBD1 (5 bases). Germline CDR1 and CDR2: LGHDT and YNNKEL (reference sequence). The ends were cut back, 2 bases at V and 5 bases at J, with 12 bases in the middle. This CDR3 has 14 residues. The CDR3, as DNA: TGTGCCAGCAGCCAACAGGGAGGGCGGACTGAAGCTTTCTTT. This translates into CASSQQGGRTEAFF.